This T cell receptor beta chain was found in a study of glioma-infiltrating T cells. Study-level results: Above-expected tissue-blood divergence occurred in all gliomas, most in low-grade ones. Tissue and blood shared very few CDR3 sequences.

This CDR3 has 14 residues. From germline, CDR1 is DFQATT and CDR2 SNEGSKA (reference sequence). Trimming cost V 0 bases and J 1 base, with 8 bases left between them. Amplification of TCR alpha and beta CDR3 regions from RNA used iRepertoire nested multiplex PCR. TCRdb independently ran MiXCR on the multiplex PCR reads; one entry per CDR3 protein. The sample lists over 140,000 distinct CDR3 sequences; 35% to 50% were seen once. A remark on this clonotype: The antigen remains unidentified.

The TCR comes from a human donor with low-grade glioma or glioblastoma, undergoing nonglioma brain surgery, or in good health (not recorded which). V is TRBV20-1 and J is TRBJ2-3, with D unclear. The material sequenced was glioma tissue, nonneoplastic brain tissue, or PBMCs (not recorded which). The CDR3 DNA reads TGCAGTGCTAGAGATCGGAGCGGCACAGATACGCAGTATTTT. This encodes CSARDRSGTDTQYF.